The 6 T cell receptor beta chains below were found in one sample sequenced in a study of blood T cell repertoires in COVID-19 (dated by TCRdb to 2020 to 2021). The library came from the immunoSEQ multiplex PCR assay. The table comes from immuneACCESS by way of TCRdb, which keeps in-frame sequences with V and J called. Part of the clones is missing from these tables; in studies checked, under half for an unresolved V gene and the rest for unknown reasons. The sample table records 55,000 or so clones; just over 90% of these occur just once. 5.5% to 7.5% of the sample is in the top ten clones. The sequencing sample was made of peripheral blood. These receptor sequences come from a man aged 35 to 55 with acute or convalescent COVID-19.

The CDR3: CARSLARQGLTSGNTIYF. As DNA, the CDR3 is TGTGCCAGAAGCTTGGCCAGGCAGGGACTCACCTCTGGAAACACCATATATTTT. The V call is TRBV5-3, the J call TRBJ1-3, with D possibly matching TRBD1 (5 bases). TRBV5-3 is treated as an ORF (open reading frame) with a function not yet certain. The V and J ends lost 0 bases and 0 bases respectively, with 16 bases between them. The CDR3 spans 18 residues.

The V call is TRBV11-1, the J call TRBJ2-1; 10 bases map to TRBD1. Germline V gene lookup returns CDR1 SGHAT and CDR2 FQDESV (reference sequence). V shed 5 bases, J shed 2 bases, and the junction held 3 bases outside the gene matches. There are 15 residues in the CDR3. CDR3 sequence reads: CASSDDRGPYNEQFF. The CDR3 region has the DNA TGTGCCAGCAGCGACGACAGGGGGCCCTACAATGAGCAGTTCTTC.

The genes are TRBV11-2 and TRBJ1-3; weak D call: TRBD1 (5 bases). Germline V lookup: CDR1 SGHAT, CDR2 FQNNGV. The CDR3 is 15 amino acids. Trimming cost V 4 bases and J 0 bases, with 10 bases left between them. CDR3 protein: CASSSWGGSGNTIYF. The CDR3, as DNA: TGTGCCAGCAGCTCCTGGGGGGGCTCTGGAAACACCATATATTTT.

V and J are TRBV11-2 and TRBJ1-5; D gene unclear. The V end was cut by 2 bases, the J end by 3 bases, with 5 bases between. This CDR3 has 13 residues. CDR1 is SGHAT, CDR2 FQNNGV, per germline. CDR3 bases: TGTGCCAGCAGCTTACGGGACAATCAGCCCCAGCATTTT. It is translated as CASSLRDNQPQHF.

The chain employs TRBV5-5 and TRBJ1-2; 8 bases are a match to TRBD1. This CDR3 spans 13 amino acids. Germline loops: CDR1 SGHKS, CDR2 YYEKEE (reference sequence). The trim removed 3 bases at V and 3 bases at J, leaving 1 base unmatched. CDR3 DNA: TGTGCCAGCAGCTCGACAGGGGACTATGGCTACACCTTC. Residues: CASSSTGDYGYTF.

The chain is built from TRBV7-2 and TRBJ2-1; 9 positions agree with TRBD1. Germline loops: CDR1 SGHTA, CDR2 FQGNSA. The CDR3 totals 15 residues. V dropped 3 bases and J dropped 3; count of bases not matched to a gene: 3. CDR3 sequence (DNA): TGTGCCAGCAGCTTTACAGGGGGCGACTACAATGAGCAGTTCTTC. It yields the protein CASSFTGGDYNEQFF.